This is a list of T cell receptor beta chains from one sample in a study of cytomegalovirus exposure and HLA in healthy donors. Method: immunoSEQ multiplex PCR; TCRdb's copy keeps in-frame clones and lacks some. In the table there are around 190,000 clones, roughly 80% of which are singletons. Sequencing input: PBMCs. The source is a woman in her 30s in good health and CMV-seronegative. Each CDR3 is given with its conserved first and last residue. D genes are given only for firm matches. Clone size is stated in some rows and not others, as once, few, many or a class when expanded.

abundance: .
j_gene: TRBJ2-1
d_gene: TRBD2
v_gene: TRBV11-2
CDR3nt: TGTGCCAGCAGCCCTGGGACTAGCGTATACAATGAGCAGTTCTTC
CDR3aa: CASSPGTSVYNEQFF

abundance: few
j_gene: TRBJ2-3
d_gene: .
v_gene: TRBV7-2
CDR3nt: TGTGCCAGCAGCTTAAGCAGGGTCTCCGCAGATACGCAGTATTTT
CDR3aa: CASSLSRVSADTQYF

abundance: .
j_gene: TRBJ2-3
d_gene: .
v_gene: TRBV11-2
CDR3nt: TGTGCCAGCAGCTGGGTGAGGGTTCCATATACGCAGTATTTT
CDR3aa: CASSWVRVPYTQYF

abundance: .
j_gene: TRBJ1-2
d_gene: .
v_gene: TRBV6-5
CDR3nt: TGTGCCAGCGGCTCCCTCTCAGGGCGTCAGGGCTACACCTTC
CDR3aa: CASGSLSGRQGYTF

abundance: .
j_gene: TRBJ2-5
d_gene: .
v_gene: TRBV6-1
CDR3nt: TGTGCCAGCAGTCTACTTGGGACCCAGTACTTC
CDR3aa: CASSLLGTQYF

abundance: .
j_gene: TRBJ2-1
d_gene: .
v_gene: TRBV4-1
CDR3nt: TGCGCCAGCAGCCTGGTCCTGCGGGGCGCGGGGAATGAGCAGTTCTTC
CDR3aa: CASSLVLRGAGNEQFF

abundance: .
j_gene: TRBJ1-3
d_gene: .
v_gene: TRBV19
CDR3nt: TGTGCCAGTAGCTTGCGGGGAGAAAGAAACACCATATATTTT
CDR3aa: CASSLRGERNTIYF

abundance: .
j_gene: TRBJ1-2
d_gene: .
v_gene: TRBV6-5
CDR3nt: TGTGCCAGCAGGAGGGGGGGTTATGGCTACACCTTC
CDR3aa: CASRRGGYGYTF

abundance: once
j_gene: TRBJ2-3
d_gene: TRBD2
v_gene: TRBV29-1
CDR3nt: TGCAGCGTTGAGGGCAGCGGGATGCATTTTGATACGCAGTATTTT
CDR3aa: CSVEGSGMHFDTQYF

abundance: few
j_gene: TRBJ2-3
d_gene: TRBD2
v_gene: TRBV18
CDR3nt: TGTGCCAGCTCACCTAGCGGGGGCCTCCCGGATACGCAGTATTTT
CDR3aa: CASSPSGGLPDTQYF

abundance: .
j_gene: TRBJ1-2
d_gene: TRBD1
v_gene: TRBV7-6
CDR3nt: TGTGCCAGCAGCTTAGCGCACACAGGGGAATATGGCTACACCTTC
CDR3aa: CASSLAHTGEYGYTF

abundance: .
j_gene: TRBJ1-2
d_gene: TRBD1
v_gene: TRBV28
CDR3nt: TGTGCCAGCAGTGAAAACCGGTGGTCCGCAGGGGGCGGCTACACCTTC
CDR3aa: CASSENRWSAGGGYTF

abundance: .
j_gene: TRBJ1-2
d_gene: .
v_gene: TRBV15
CDR3nt: TGTGCCACCAGCAGCGGCGGGGGGGGCGGCCCGAGTTATGGCTACACCTTC
CDR3aa: CATSSGGGGGPSYGYTF

abundance: .
j_gene: TRBJ2-6
d_gene: .
v_gene: TRBV29-1
CDR3nt: TGCAGCGTTCTTGGCGACAGCGCATTATCTGGGGCCAACGTCCTGACTTTC
CDR3aa: CSVLGDSALSGANVLTF

abundance: once
j_gene: TRBJ1-2
d_gene: TRBD1
v_gene: TRBV5-4
CDR3nt: TGTGCCAGCAGCTCGGGACAGGGGGGTGGCGGCTACACCTTC
CDR3aa: CASSSGQGGGGYTF

abundance: .
j_gene: TRBJ2-1
d_gene: TRBD1
v_gene: TRBV30
CDR3nt: TGTGCCTGGAGTACCGAGGGGGCTGGGGATGAGCAGTTCTTC
CDR3aa: CAWSTEGAGDEQFF

abundance: .
j_gene: TRBJ2-3
d_gene: TRBD2
v_gene: TRBV11-2
CDR3nt: TGTGCCAGCAGAAAAGCGGGGGGGTTGACAGATACGCAGTATTTT
CDR3aa: CASRKAGGLTDTQYF

abundance: .
j_gene: TRBJ1-3
d_gene: .
v_gene: TRBV28
CDR3nt: TGTGCCAGCAGTTCCAGGGGTTACTCTGGAAACACCATATATTTT
CDR3aa: CASSSRGYSGNTIYF

abundance: .
j_gene: TRBJ1-1
d_gene: .
v_gene: TRBV30
CDR3nt: TGTGCCTGGAGTCCTGGGTCGGGGTTAACTGAAGCTTTCTTT
CDR3aa: CAWSPGSGLTEAFF

abundance: .
j_gene: TRBJ2-1
d_gene: TRBD1
v_gene: TRBV25-1
CDR3nt: TGTGCCAGCAGTGGAACAGGCTACAGGGGTGAGCAGTTCTTC
CDR3aa: CASSGTGYRGEQFF

abundance: .
j_gene: TRBJ2-5
d_gene: .
v_gene: TRBV10-3
CDR3nt: TGTGCCAGCGAGGGGGGGGCAGATGGAGAGACCCAGTACTTC
CDR3aa: CASEGGADGETQYF

abundance: once
j_gene: TRBJ2-5
d_gene: .
v_gene: TRBV5-1
CDR3nt: TGCGCCAGCAGCCTAGGCGGGACAGCTAGTAATAATCAAGAGACCCAGTACTTC
CDR3aa: CASSLGGTASNNQETQYF

abundance: .
j_gene: TRBJ1-2
d_gene: .
v_gene: TRBV6-5
CDR3nt: TGTGCCAGCAGTTACTCGTTCAGTAACGGCTACACCTTC
CDR3aa: CASSYSFSNGYTF

abundance: .
j_gene: TRBJ1-2
d_gene: .
v_gene: TRBV6-5
CDR3nt: TGTGCCGCGGGGCGGACTGCCAGCCGCTATGGCTACCCCTTC
CDR3aa: CAAGRTASRYGYPF

abundance: .
j_gene: TRBJ1-1
d_gene: .
v_gene: TRBV19
CDR3nt: TGTGCCAGTAAGGGAGGGGCCGGGTTGGGCACTGAAGCTTTCTTT
CDR3aa: CASKGGAGLGTEAFF

abundance: .
j_gene: TRBJ1-2
d_gene: TRBD1
v_gene: TRBV30
CDR3nt: TGTGCCTGGAGTACCCTAGGGACAGTAGCTAACTATGGCTACACCTTC
CDR3aa: CAWSTLGTVANYGYTF

abundance: .
j_gene: TRBJ2-3
d_gene: TRBD2
v_gene: TRBV27
CDR3nt: TGTGCCAGCAAACCTAGCGGGGGAGATACGCAGTATTTT
CDR3aa: CASKPSGGDTQYF

abundance: .
j_gene: TRBJ1-2
d_gene: TRBD1
v_gene: TRBV27
CDR3nt: TGTGCCAGCAGTCAGATTCCGGGACAGATAGCTGGCTACACCTTC
CDR3aa: CASSQIPGQIAGYTF

abundance: few
j_gene: TRBJ1-2
d_gene: .
v_gene: TRBV6-5
CDR3nt: TGTGCCAGCAGAGGGACTCTCTATGGCTACACCTTC
CDR3aa: CASRGTLYGYTF

abundance: few
j_gene: TRBJ1-2
d_gene: TRBD1
v_gene: TRBV29-1
CDR3nt: TGCAGCGTCGAACAGGGGAACTATGGCTACACCTTC
CDR3aa: CSVEQGNYGYTF

abundance: .
j_gene: TRBJ2-2
d_gene: TRBD1
v_gene: TRBV5-1
CDR3nt: TGCGCCAGCAGCTTGGCCAATACGGGACAGGCCACCGGGGAGCTGTTTTTT
CDR3aa: CASSLANTGQATGELFF

abundance: .
j_gene: TRBJ1-4
d_gene: .
v_gene: TRBV5-6
CDR3nt: TGTGCCAGCAGCTTGCTACAGGAAAATGAAAAACTGTTTTTT
CDR3aa: CASSLLQENEKLFF

abundance: .
j_gene: TRBJ2-5
d_gene: TRBD2
v_gene: TRBV4-2
CDR3nt: TGTGCCAGCAGCCGAACCACTAGCGGGCAAGAGACCCAGTACTTC
CDR3aa: CASSRTTSGQETQYF

abundance: .
j_gene: TRBJ2-7
d_gene: .
v_gene: TRBV6-1
CDR3nt: TGTGCCAGCAACACAATACAGGAATACTACGAGCAGTACTTC
CDR3aa: CASNTIQEYYEQYF

abundance: .
j_gene: TRBJ2-6
d_gene: TRBD2
v_gene: TRBV7-9
CDR3nt: TGTGCCAGCAGCGTAAAGAGTCGGGGGGGCAGCTCTGGGGCCAACGTCCTGACTTTC
CDR3aa: CASSVKSRGGSSGANVLTF

abundance: .
j_gene: TRBJ1-1
d_gene: TRBD1
v_gene: TRBV29-1
CDR3nt: TGCAGCGTGCGGACAGGGGATTACACTGAAGCTTTCTTT
CDR3aa: CSVRTGDYTEAFF

abundance: few
j_gene: TRBJ2-7
d_gene: TRBD2
v_gene: TRBV6-1
CDR3nt: TGTGCCAGCACCAGACTAGCGGGGATCCCCGAGCAGTACTTC
CDR3aa: CASTRLAGIPEQYF

abundance: few
j_gene: TRBJ1-2
d_gene: TRBD1
v_gene: TRBV6-6
CDR3nt: TGTGCCAGCAGTTACTTTGCCGTAACAGGGGACTATGGCTACACCTTC
CDR3aa: CASSYFAVTGDYGYTF

abundance: .
j_gene: TRBJ1-3
d_gene: .
v_gene: TRBV4-2
CDR3nt: TGTGCCAGCAGCCAAAAACCAGAACAGGGCTCTGGAAACACCATATATTTT
CDR3aa: CASSQKPEQGSGNTIYF

abundance: once
j_gene: TRBJ1-5
d_gene: TRBD1
v_gene: TRBV6-1
CDR3nt: TGTGCCAGCAGTGAAGCCAGGACAGGGGGCATCCCAATTGCCCAGCATTTT
CDR3aa: CASSEARTGGIPIAQHF

abundance: .
j_gene: TRBJ2-3
d_gene: .
v_gene: TRBV6-5
CDR3nt: TGTGCCAGCAGGCAGGGACACCTGACAGATACGCAGTATTTT
CDR3aa: CASRQGHLTDTQYF

abundance: .
j_gene: TRBJ2-4
d_gene: .
v_gene: TRBV30
CDR3nt: TGTGCCTGGAGTACAGGTACCTTAGCCAAAAACATTCAGTACTTC
CDR3aa: CAWSTGTLAKNIQYF